This T cell receptor (beta chain) originates from a study of T cells in narcolepsy. Whole-study context: Enrolled donors included narcolepsy type 1 or type 2 patients and healthy controls.

From germline, CDR1 is SGHRS and CDR2 YFSETQ. This CDR3 has 15 amino acids. With V trimmed by 3 bases and J by 7 bases, 5 bases remained unmatched. Assay: immunoSEQ multiplex PCR; the TCRdb copy retains only in-frame clones and omits some. The sample includes roughly 15,000 clones, 65% to 90% seen only once; the top ten take 30% to 40%. Study findings and constraints: Autoreactive clonotypes reportedly recurred in blood of same and different patients, not controls. Autoreactive HCRT-specific and TRIB2-specific clonotypes were marked in same-patient CSF-versus-blood CD4+ comparisons. Some memory CD4+ repertoires had no autoreactive clone sequences.

For this clone: Its antigen is as yet unknown. The sample carries other DNA sequences with the same CDR3.

The rearrangement joins TRBV5-1 to TRBJ2-1; 12 nucleotides line up with TRBD2. The sequencing sample was made of memory (CD45RA-) CD4+ T cells from blood. This receptor was obtained from a human donor in good health. The CDR3 DNA follows: TGCGCCAGCAGCTCCAGACTAGCGGGGGTGAATGAGCAGTTCTTC. Translating it yields CASSSRLAGVNEQFF.